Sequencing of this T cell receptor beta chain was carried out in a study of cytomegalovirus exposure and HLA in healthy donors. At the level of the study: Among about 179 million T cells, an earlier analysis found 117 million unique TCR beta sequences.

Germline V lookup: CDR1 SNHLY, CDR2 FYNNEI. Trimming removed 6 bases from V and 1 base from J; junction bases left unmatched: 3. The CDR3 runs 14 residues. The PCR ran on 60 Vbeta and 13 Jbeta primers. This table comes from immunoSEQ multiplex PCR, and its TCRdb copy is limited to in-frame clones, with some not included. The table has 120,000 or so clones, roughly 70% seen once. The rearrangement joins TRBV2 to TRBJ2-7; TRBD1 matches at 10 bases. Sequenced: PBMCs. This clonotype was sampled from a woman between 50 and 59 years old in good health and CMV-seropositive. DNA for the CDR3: TGTGCCAGCAGGCGGGGACAGGGGTCCTACGAGCAGTACTTC. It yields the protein CASRRGQGSYEQYF.